Sequencing of this T cell receptor (beta chain) was carried out in a study of blood T cell repertoires in COVID-19. Looking at the study overall: Samples of COVID-19 (acute and convalescent) were obtained from the United States, Italy and Spain. Sources were T cells, B-cell-depleted T cells, or PBMCs; the material itself was cDNA or gDNA.

The germline CDR1 and CDR2 sequences are MNHEY and SMNVEV (reference sequence). CDR3 length: 13 residues. Trimming removed 1 base from V and 7 bases from J, with 10 bases in between. In the original analysis: Reference gene primer amplification gave estimated nucleated cell counts. This table comes from immunoSEQ multiplex PCR, and its TCRdb copy is limited to in-frame clones, with some not included. V, J and clone size derive from that table, while D and trimming were established from the DNA sequence. The profile shows 150,000 to 200,000 clones, around 75% of them singletons. The chain combines TRBV27 with TRBJ1-1; D unclear. Sequencing was performed on peripheral blood. This sequence originates from a woman at least 80 years old with acute or convalescent COVID-19. Here the CDR3 reads CASSLLVGSEAFF. In DNA form, the CDR3 reads TGTGCCAGCAGTTTATTGGTCGGGAGTGAAGCTTTCTTT.